The rows below give T cell receptor beta chains drawn from one sample of a study of pediatric ulcerative colitis. Only in-frame clones appear in the TCRdb table, and some are missing; sequencing was by immunoSEQ multiplex PCR. The sample lists about 36,000 clones, roughly 85% seen once, with more than 20% in the top ten. Sequences were obtained from blood. These receptor sequences come from a girl aged 10-17 years with moderate ulcerative colitis. Both conserved end residues are part of each CDR3. Fields, in order: clone size, J gene, D gene, V gene, CDR3 protein, CDR3 DNA. D genes are given only for firm matches. Clone size is shown for a subset of rows, as once, few, many or a class of expanded clone.

.,TRBJ1-4,.,TRBV29-1,CSTGVVGEKLFF,TGCAGCACGGGGGTAGTAGGTGAAAAACTGTTTTTT
.,TRBJ2-2,.,TRBV5-1,CASSLEGRASRTGELFF,TGCGCCAGCAGCTTGGAGGGACGAGCCTCGCGGACCGGGGAGCTGTTTTTT
.,TRBJ1-3,.,TRBV19,CASSISPGASGNTIYF,TGTGCCAGTAGTATTAGCCCCGGTGCATCCGGAAACACCATATATTTT
.,TRBJ2-2,.,TRBV5-1,CASSLPSQVPGELFF,TGCGCCAGCAGCTTACCCTCTCAGGTACCCGGGGAGCTGTTTTTT
.,TRBJ1-2,.,TRBV27,CASSSRLNYGYTF,TGTGCCAGCAGTTCCAGACTGAACTATGGCTACACCTTC
.,TRBJ2-5,.,TRBV5-1,CASSFLFLSRGDEETQYF,TGCGCCAGCAGCTTCTTGTTCCTTTCCCGAGGGGACGAAGAGACCCAGTACTTC
few,TRBJ2-7,.,TRBV2,CASDRGLGTYEQYF,TGTGCCAGCGACCGCGGGCTCGGCACCTACGAGCAGTACTTC
.,TRBJ2-7,TRBD1,TRBV6-5,CASSYATPGQNYEQYF,TGTGCCAGCAGTTACGCCACGCCGGGACAGAATTACGAGCAGTACTTC
.,TRBJ2-1,.,TRBV28,CASSSHTGGRELLSFREQFF,TGTGCCAGCAGTTCACATACGGGTGGTCGGGAGCTGTTGTCTTTTCGTGAGCAGTTCTTC
.,TRBJ2-1,.,TRBV4-1,CASSQPRLTRSYNEQFF,TGCGCCAGCAGCCAACCCCGACTCACCCGCTCCTACAATGAGCAGTTCTTC
.,TRBJ1-1,.,TRBV7-9,CAGYGGDNTEAFF,TGTGCCGGGTACGGGGGGGACAACACTGAAGCTTTCTTT
.,TRBJ2-1,TRBD2,TRBV10-3,CAISQTSGSNEQFF,TGTGCCATCAGCCAGACTAGCGGGAGCAATGAGCAGTTCTTC
.,TRBJ2-1,TRBD1,TRBV11-3,CASSPRQGLYNEQFF,TGTGCCAGCAGCCCTAGACAGGGGTTATACAATGAGCAGTTCTTC
.,TRBJ1-3,.,TRBV19,CASSGRGRDGNTIYF,TGTGCCAGTAGTGGCCGGGGCAGGGATGGCAACACCATATATTTT
.,TRBJ2-3,.,TRBV6-6,CASSYSTVGRDTQYF,TGTGCCAGCAGTTACTCGACAGTCGGAAGAGATACGCAGTATTTT
.,TRBJ1-5,TRBD1,TRBV27,CASSSVTGTGAHNQPQHF,TGTGCCAGCAGTTCCGTGACCGGGACAGGAGCCCACAATCAGCCCCAGCATTTT
.,TRBJ2-1,TRBD2,TRBV6-1,CASSEVIAGGHNEQFF,TGTGCCAGCAGTGAAGTGATAGCGGGAGGCCACAATGAGCAGTTCTTC
.,TRBJ1-5,TRBD1,TRBV7-2,CASSSGGQPQHF,TGTGCCAGCAGCTCAGGGGGTCAGCCCCAGCATTTT
.,TRBJ2-5,.,TRBV30,CAWSEQVQETQYF,TGTGCCTGGAGTGAGCAGGTTCAAGAGACCCAGTACTTC
.,TRBJ2-4,.,TRBV11-3,CASSFPVLAKNIQYF,TGTGCCAGCAGCTTTCCCGTCCTAGCCAAAAACATTCAGTACTTC
once,TRBJ2-3,.,TRBV21-1,CASSNQGAGDTQYF,TGTGCCAGCAGCAATCAGGGGGCGGGAGATACGCAGTATTTT
.,TRBJ1-2,TRBD1,TRBV4-2,CASSQETGNYGYTF,TGTGCCAGCAGCCAAGAGACAGGGAACTATGGCTACACCTTC
once,TRBJ2-1,TRBD2,TRBV6-1,CASSEFGRPDNEQFF,TGTGCCAGCAGTGAATTCGGGAGGCCAGACAATGAGCAGTTCTTC
.,TRBJ2-1,.,TRBV29-1,CSFLGTSIFNEQFF,TGCAGCTTTCTCGGGACTTCCATATTCAATGAGCAGTTCTTC
.,TRBJ2-3,TRBD2,TRBV19,CASSISASGGTDTQYF,TGTGCCAGTAGTATCAGTGCATCGGGAGGAACAGATACGCAGTATTTT
.,TRBJ2-7,.,TRBV6-5,CASSHYPSEQYF,TGTGCCAGCAGTCACTATCCTTCCGAGCAGTACTTC
.,TRBJ2-1,TRBD1,TRBV13,CASSLTGSNYNEQFF,TGTGCCAGCAGCTTGACAGGGTCGAACTACAATGAGCAGTTCTTC
.,TRBJ2-7,.,TRBV7-2,CASSLGGINEQYF,TGTGCCAGCAGCTTAGGAGGGATCAACGAGCAGTACTTC
once,TRBJ2-3,.,TRBV6-5,CASSRDTDTQYF,TGTGCCAGCAGCCGAGACACAGATACGCAGTATTTT
.,TRBJ1-1,TRBD1,TRBV19,CASALMGTVEAFF,TGTGCCAGTGCCCTTATGGGGACAGTTGAAGCTTTCTTT